The 2 T cell receptor beta chains below were found in one sample sequenced in a study of human T cells and chemical hapten exposure. TCRdb reanalysed the RACE reads using MiXCR and keeps one entry per CDR3 protein. The sample carries just over 80,000 distinct CDR3 sequences, around 11% recorded once. Noted time point: patch test 1, 2 weeks after DPC sensitization. Treatment noted: therapeutic diphenylcyclopropenone sensitization with weekly scalp DPC. Specimen: whole blood, collected in connection with sensitization to the hapten diphenylcyclopropenone (DPC). The receptors come from a woman aged 45-65 years with alopecia areata. Some clones in this sample may be carry-over from other donors' samples.

This clonotype was picked up many times. The genes are TRBV6-4 and TRBJ2-5; 7 bases map to TRBD2. The V and J ends lost 4 bases and 3 bases, in that order; junction bases with no gene match: 5. This CDR3 comprises 14 residues. Germline V gives CDR1 MRHNA, CDR2 SNTAGT. CDR3 nucleotide sequence: TGTGCCAGCAGTGCCCGGGGAGGGGAAGAGACCCAGTACTTC. Translating gives CASSARGGEETQYF.

This clonotype was detected only a few times. The V and J genes are TRBV7-3 and TRBJ1-1, with unresolved D. The V gene's germline CDR1 is SGHTA and CDR2 FQGTGA. The CDR3 extends over 15 amino acids. V lost 4 bases, J lost 0 bases, and 12 bases lay in between. CDR3 bases: TGTGCCAGCAGCTCCCTCGGGCAGTTGAACACTGAAGCTTTCTTT. Translating gives CASSSLGQLNTEAFF.